The following is a TCR beta chain sequence with its context. The data originate from a study of blood T cell repertoires in COVID-19. About the research overall: Spain, Italy and the United States supplied samples that represented acute and convalescent COVID-19.

The CDR3 totals 14 residues. The ends were cut back, 6 bases at V and 5 bases at J, with 15 bases in the middle. CDR1 WNHNN and CDR2 SYGVQD come from the germline V gene (reference sequence). Authors' methods: How many nucleated cells were present was estimated from reference gene primer amplification. Clones were read by immunoSEQ multiplex PCR, and TCRdb kept only the in-frame ones, dropping some. The D gene and trimming were derived from the DNA, and the V and J assignments and clone size from that table. Seen here are hundreds of thousands of clones, approximately 86% observed once, and the top ten hold about 3%.

Sequenced sample: peripheral blood. The TCR originated in a human donor in a cohort sampled during active COVID-19. The J gene is TRBJ2-3, the V gene TRBV10-1; perhaps TRBD2 as D (6 bases). The CDR3 reads CASSDPGTGDTQYF. The CDR3 bases are TGCGCCAGCAGCGATCCCGGGACTGGAGATACGCAGTATTTT.